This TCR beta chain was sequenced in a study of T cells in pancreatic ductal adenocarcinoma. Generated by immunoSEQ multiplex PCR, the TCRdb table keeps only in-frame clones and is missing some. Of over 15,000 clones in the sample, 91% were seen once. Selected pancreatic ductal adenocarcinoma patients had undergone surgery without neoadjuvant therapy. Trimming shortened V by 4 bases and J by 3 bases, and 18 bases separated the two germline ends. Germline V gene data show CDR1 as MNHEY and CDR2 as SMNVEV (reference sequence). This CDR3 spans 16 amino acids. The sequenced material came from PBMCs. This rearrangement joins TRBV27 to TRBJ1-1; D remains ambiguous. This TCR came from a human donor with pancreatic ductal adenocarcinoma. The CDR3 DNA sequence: TGTGCCAGCAGTTCCCTTCCAAACCGGAGAGACACTGAAGCTTTCTTT. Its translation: CASSSLPNRRDTEAFF.